The clone carrying this T cell receptor (beta chain) was detected many times. Antigen: not known. TCRdb reanalysed the 5' RACE reads using MiXCR and keeps one entry per CDR3 protein. The data contain some 320,000 distinct CDR3 sequences, 3.5% to 4.5% of them seen just once; the ten biggest clones take up approximately 19%. This sample was included in a study of T cells after yellow fever vaccination. V was pared by 3 bases and J by 5 bases, with 4 bases of the junction left unmatched. Germline loops: CDR1 SGHVS, CDR2 FNYEAQ. The CDR3 is 14 residues long. General study findings and limits: Peaking on day 5 versus 15, the secondary response was faster but weaker.

V gene TRBV7-6 combines with J gene TRBJ2-1, with 7 nucleotides matching TRBD1. Material: PBMCs, obtained 15 days after the yellow fever booster vaccination. The TCR comes from a man aged 18 to 35 who received the YFV17D yellow fever vaccine. The CDR3 region is CASSLTGPNNEQFF. CDR3 sequence (DNA): TGTGCCAGCAGCTTGACAGGGCCCAACAATGAGCAGTTCTTC.